The sequence of this T cell receptor beta chain was determined in a study of T cells expressing NK-cell markers. Looking at the study overall: Just one sequenced donor of eight was HCMV-seronegative, while seven were seropositive.

The CDR3 has 13 residues. Germline CDR1 ENHRY, CDR2 SYGVKD. Study findings and constraints: Expanded NKG2C+ T cell clones were not confirmed as HCMV-specific.

TCR beta cDNA was generated via 5'RACE template switching incorporating UMIs. TCRdb reprocessed the 5' RACE reads, keeping one entry per CDR3 protein, no DNA. The listing records 300,000 or so distinct CDR3 sequences. Comment on this clonotype: Antigen: not known.

The source of this sequence is a woman between 18 and 75 years old in good health. The sample taken for sequencing was blood T cells: a sorted CD56 or NKG2C T cell subset, CD4+ or CD8+ T cells, or bulk PBMC T cells (not recorded which). The chain is built from TRBV10-3 and TRBJ2-3; as DNA is missing, the TRBD1 call by TCRdb cannot be tested. The CDR3 sequence is CAIGTGDTDTQYF.